The source of this T cell receptor (beta chain) is a study of beta chain features in type 1 diabetes. The wider study: Healthy donors and patients showed comparable age, gender and cell yields. The study, taken as a whole, reports: Compared with healthy donors, patients appeared to share more similar naive, central memory and regulatory TCRB repertoires. VDJ junctions sequenced from type 1 diabetes patients showed fewer insertions and more deletions. Type 1 diabetes patients showed a moderate but significant shortening of TCRB CDR3s in all four CD4+ subsets.

Reverse transcribing all isolated RNA meant expressed TCRB transcripts were sequenced. Profiled with immunoSEQ multiplex PCR; TCRdb holds only in-frame clones, not every one. Found here are 600,000 or so clones, approximately 13% of them singletons; the top ten hold 0.09% to 0.15%. Trimming pared 7 bases from V and 8 bases from J, leaving 17 bases between. This CDR3 is 13 amino acids long. Germline loops: CDR1 SQVTM, CDR2 ANQGSEA. There are a few counts of this clone. The antigen remains undetermined. What was sequenced was naive CD4+ T cells from blood. The chain combines TRBV29-1 with TRBJ1-4; tentative D call: TRBD1 (5 bases). The source of this sequence is a man aged 25 to 40 with type 1 diabetes. CDR3 region: CSARVGGSEKLFF. The CDR3 nucleotides are TGCAGCGCACGCGTGGGGGGAAGCGAAAAACTGTTTTTT.